The clone carrying this T cell receptor (beta chain) was seen once. Its antigen is unidentified. This entry comes from a study of blood T cells in healthy people across ages. Study-wide findings and caveats: The recorded TCR beta diversity per million T cells decreased in a roughly linear manner with age. When set beside aged donors, long-lived donors presented more naive CD4+ cells and higher diversity.

Germline V gene lookup returns CDR1 SNHLY and CDR2 FYNNEI. The CDR3 length is 14 residues. Trimming removed 6 bases from V and 8 bases from J; junction bases left unmatched: 4. Sample-barcoded 5' priming and a J-beta primer mix drove a second PCR of about 6 to 12 cycles. Tagging of each cDNA molecule was performed by a template-switch adaptor with 12 random nucleotides. TCRdb itself ran the 5' RACE reads through MiXCR, one entry per CDR3 protein. The sample contains about a million distinct CDR3 sequences, just over 50% of which appear only once. This sequence joins TRBV2 and TRBJ2-2, with 12 nucleotides matching TRBD2. The sequence was obtained from a woman in her sixties or seventies in good health. Sequencing was carried out using blood. The CDR3 coding sequence is TGTGCCAGCAGCACGACTAGCGGGAGAGGGGAGCTGTTTTTT. It is translated as CASSTTSGRGELFF.